This T cell receptor (beta chain) was identified in a study of prognosis after radiotherapy for stage I lung cancer. Study-wide context: Newly diagnosed primary stage I lung tumors were found in fourteen patients, while oligometastatic NSCLC after surgical resection of the primary tumor was found in roughly five. Median age was about 74 years (about 50 to 90) among under 15 men and more than five women.

Broader study findings: When patients developed distant metastases, their Shannon entropy after stereotactic body radiation therapy was lower.

The CDR3 has 15 amino acids. Germline assignment: CDR1 LGHNA and CDR2 YNFKEQ. Between the trimmed V and J ends, which lost 4 bases and 5 bases, there was a span of 17 bases. A few counts support this clonotype. The antigen is unknown. Two-round multiplex PCR, the amplification method, yielded TCR beta CDR3 from genomic DNA. It was primers specific to each TRBV and TRBJ gene that first-round PCR used. TCRdb itself ran the multiplex PCR reads through MiXCR, one entry per CDR3 protein. Among tens of thousands of distinct CDR3 sequences listed, about 34% were seen once. The TCR sequence derives from a donor aged 50 or older with non-small cell lung cancer. The input for sequencing was PBMCs, taken before or after stereotactic body radiation therapy (not recorded which). This chain joins TRBV4-2 and TRBJ1-1; the D gene is possibly TRBD1 (6 bases). CDR3 DNA: TGTGCCAGCAGCCCGGGGTACAGGGTCTTAACTGAAGCTTTCTTT. Translation gives CASSPGYRVLTEAFF.